The text below deals with one TCR beta chain. Germline-derived CDR1 and CDR2 are SQVTM and ANQGSEA. V lost 3 bases and J 2 bases, leaving 16 bases between the germline ends. This CDR3 is built from 15 residues. In the study's own analysis: Amplifying reference gene primers gave estimates of nucleated cell counts. The assay was immunoSEQ multiplex PCR, and TCRdb's table has in-frame clones only and misses some. V, J and clone size reflect that table, while D and trimming were determined from the DNA. The data contain 150,000 to 200,000 clones, roughly 86% of them seen just once; the ten biggest clones take up 1.5% to 2%. The data originate from a study of blood T cell repertoires in COVID-19. Study-level background: The United States, Italy and Spain provided the acute and convalescent COVID-19 samples. From T cells, B-cell-depleted T cells, or PBMCs came the material, which was cDNA or gDNA.

The clonotype originates from a woman aged 45-65 years with acute or convalescent COVID-19. Sequencing used peripheral blood. The chain employs TRBV29-1 and TRBJ2-5; D gene uncertain. CDR3 protein: CSVEPPYGGQETQYF. CDR3 nucleotides: TGCAGCGTTGAGCCCCCGTATGGCGGTCAAGAGACCCAGTACTTC.